This T cell receptor (beta chain) was sequenced during a study of T cells after posttransplantation cyclophosphamide. A marrow graft followed busulfan-fludarabine conditioning, with cyclophosphamide on days +3 and +4. Points on this clone: As yet, its antigen is unknown.

Here immunoSEQ multiplex PCR was the method, and the copy in TCRdb shows in-frame clones only, minus some. Altogether approximately 10,000 clones were found in the sample, and no singletons occur. Germline V gene sequence: CDR1 SQVTM, CDR2 ANQGSEA. V was pared by 1 base and J by 0 bases, with 14 bases of the junction left unmatched. The CDR3 has 18 residues. Study-wide points: TRB clonality was highly associated with recipient CMV seropositivity and reactivation.

The receptor was isolated from a female patient in her forties or fifties who received an allogeneic stem cell transplant from a related donor, was CMV-positive, and had no GVHD. Part of the T cell pool may stem from the graft donor. The J gene is TRBJ1-2, the V gene TRBV29-1, with 7 bases fitting TRBD1. The sample consisted of PBMCs, taken after allogeneic stem cell transplant with posttransplant cyclophosphamide. CDR3 nucleotide sequence: TGCAGCGTTGAAGGTCGGGGAGGACAGGTCGGATCTAACTATGGCTACACCTTC. This translates into CSVEGRGGQVGSNYGYTF.